Presented here are 30 T cell receptor beta chains from one specimen sequenced in a study of T cell responses to AZD1222 COVID-19 vaccine. Only in-frame clones appear in the TCRdb table, and some are missing; sequencing was by immunoSEQ multiplex PCR. Among fewer than 200,000 clones listed, roughly 90% were seen once. Source: peripheral blood, taken 28 days after the second AZD1222 dose. The receptors here all came from an adult who received the AZD1222 COVID-19 vaccine.

The CDR3 DNA sequence: TGTGCCTGGAGTGTAGGAGTAATAAATGAAAAACTGTTTTTT. Translation gives CAWSVGVINEKLFF. J is TRBJ1-4 and V is TRBV30; D is unclear. The germline V gene encodes CDR1 GTSNPN and CDR2 SVGIG (reference sequence). The CDR3 has 14 amino acids. Trimming took 0 bases from V and 5 from J, leaving 10 bases between them.

The J gene is TRBJ1-1, the V gene TRBV5-4; tentative D call: TRBD1 (5 bases). Germline-derived CDR1 and CDR2 are SGHNT and YYREEE (reference sequence). V lost 4 bases, J lost 4 bases, and 17 bases lay in between. The CDR3 is 15 amino acids. Written as DNA, the CDR3 is TGTGCCAGCAGCCCGGGTGGGGGAGGGAGCACTGAAGCTTTCTTT. Translation: CASSPGGGGSTEAFF.

The chain joins TRBV5-1 to TRBJ1-2, with 12 bases identical to TRBD1. CDR3 length: 13 residues. Germline CDR1 SGHRS, CDR2 YFSETQ. J lost 8 bases, V lost 4 bases, and 3 bases had no gene match. The CDR3 is CASSDGTGGGYTF. The CDR3 nucleotides read TGCGCCAGCAGCGACGGGACAGGGGGCGGCTACACCTTC.

This clone was detected a few times. This sequence joins TRBV4-1 and TRBJ1-1; D not certain. V shed 0 bases and J shed 6 bases, with 8 bases lying between them. This CDR3 is 13 amino acids long. Looked up from germline, CDR1 is MGHRA and CDR2 is YSYEKL. DNA of the CDR3: TGCGCCAGCAGCCAAGATCTGGAATCTGAAGCTTTCTTT. It codes for CASSQDLESEAFF.

The chain links TRBV2 to TRBJ1-2, with TRBD1 matching 7 bases. The CDR3 loop spans 12 amino acids. V lost 4 bases, J lost 12 bases, and 8 bases stayed unmatched. The germline gives CDR1 SNHLY, CDR2 FYNNEI. The CDR3 DNA follows: TGTGCCAGCAGTGGGGACAGTTTTAGGGACACCTTC. Amino acid sequence: CASSGDSFRDTF.

This clone was seen a single time. This chain uses TRBV12-3 or TRBV12-4 with TRBJ1-6; unclear D gene. The CDR3 sequence is 13 residues long. V lost 4 bases, J lost 7 bases, and 8 bases lay in between. CDR3 residues: CASSYRLNSPLHF. The CDR3 region has the DNA TGTGCCAGCAGTTACCGATTAAATTCACCCCTCCACTTT.

The rearrangement uses TRBV11-2 and TRBJ2-1; D may be TRBD2 (5 bases). Germline CDR1 is SGHAT and CDR2 is FQNNGV. This CDR3 is built from 15 residues. Trimming pared 0 bases from V and 2 bases from J, leaving 8 bases between. CDR3 nucleotide sequence: TGTGCCAGCAGCTTAGAACGGGGAGCCTACAATGAGCAGTTCTTC. Translation: CASSLERGAYNEQFF.

The V gene is TRBV9, the J gene TRBJ1-1; D might be TRBD1 (5 bases). The CDR3 contains 17 residues. Germline CDR1 is SGDLS and CDR2 is YYNGEE. V was pared by 4 bases and J by 0 bases, with 19 bases between. The CDR3 DNA follows: TGTGCCAGCAGCCCCCCGGGGCGCGAGCCCTTGAACACTGAAGCTTTCTTT. Translated, it gives CASSPPGREPLNTEAFF.

This clone appeared once. This rearrangement joins TRBV5-1 to TRBJ1-3; 7 bases are shared with TRBD1. Germline-derived CDR1 and CDR2 are SGHRS and YFSETQ. Trimming removed 4 bases from V and 0 bases from J; junction bases left unmatched: 7. The CDR3 covers 16 residues. CDR3 residues: CASSQDRTLSGNTIYF. The DNA for the CDR3 is TGCGCCAGCAGCCAGGACAGGACTCTCTCTGGAAACACCATATATTTT. Supplemented by reference TRBV5-1 and TRBJ1-3, the full variable domain reads KAGVTQTPRYLIKTRGQQVTLSCSPISGHRSVSWYQQTPGQGLQFLFEYFSETQRNKGNFPGRFSGRQFSNSRSEMNVSTLELGDSALYLCASSQDRTLSGNTIYFGEGSWLTVV.

The genes are TRBV5-1 and TRBJ1-5; D is unclear. CDR1 and CDR2 from the germline V gene are SGHRS and YFSETQ. The CDR3 consists of 15 residues. Trimming cost V 2 bases and J 4 bases, with 13 bases left between them. DNA of the CDR3: TGCGCCAGCAGCTTTTCGGGTTCGGTTAATCAGCCCCAGCATTTT. Translating gives CASSFSGSVNQPQHF.

This clone was seen once. This chain connects TRBV11-1 to TRBJ1-1; D is ambiguous. The CDR3 loop spans 14 amino acids. Germline CDR1 is SGHAT and CDR2 is FQDESV (reference sequence). Trimming pared 7 bases from V and 0 bases from J, leaving 12 bases between. CDR3 DNA: TGTGCCAGCACGGGGATGGCTTTGAACACTGAAGCTTTCTTT. Protein sequence: CASTGMALNTEAFF.

The chain is built from TRBV5-1 and TRBJ2-7; 7 bases line up with TRBD1. The CDR3 covers 13 residues. J lost 5 bases, V lost 0 bases, and 2 bases had no gene match. Per germline, CDR1 SGHRS and CDR2 YFSETQ. The CDR3 DNA reads TGCGCCAGCAGCTTGGGAACAGGGGACGAGCAGTACTTC. Translating gives CASSLGTGDEQYF.

The count of this clone is one. The chain joins TRBV11-2 to TRBJ2-5, with D tentatively TRBD1 or TRBD2 (5 bases each). The CDR3 is made up of 15 amino acids. CDR1 is SGHAT, CDR2 FQNNGV, per germline. The germline V and J ends were trimmed by 5 bases and 1 base, with 14 bases remaining between them. The DNA for the CDR3 is TGTGCCAGCAGCGAGTGGTCGGGGACCCAAGAGACCCAGTACTTC. This codes for CASSEWSGTQETQYF.

V and J are TRBV4-1 and TRBJ1-2; D remains unclear. CDR3 length equals 18 residues. Between the trimmed V and J ends, which lost 2 bases and 0 bases, there was a span of 19 bases. Per the germline V gene, CDR1 is MGHRA and CDR2 is YSYEKL. The CDR3 loop reads CASSQFGPAPRTNYGYTF. In DNA form, the CDR3 reads TGCGCCAGCAGCCAATTCGGACCGGCGCCACGAACTAACTATGGCTACACCTTC.

The V gene is TRBV6-2 or TRBV6-3, the J gene TRBJ2-5; D tentatively reads TRBD1 or TRBD2 (5 bases each). CDR1 is MNHEY and CDR2 is SVGEGT in the germline V gene. This CDR3 is built from 13 residues. The V and J ends lost 5 bases and 1 base respectively, with 8 bases between them. CDR3 residues: CASSPGAQETQYF. In DNA, the CDR3 is TGTGCCAGCAGTCCCGGGGCCCAAGAGACCCAGTACTTC.

This clone has only one observation. V is TRBV9 and J is TRBJ1-3; 7 bases match TRBD1. CDR3 length: 15 amino acids. V was clipped by 4 bases and J by 0 bases; unmatched bases: 4. The germline gives CDR1 SGDLS, CDR2 YYNGEE. The DNA for the CDR3 is TGTGCCAGCAGCATAGGGGACAGCTCTGGAAACACCATATATTTT. Translation gives CASSIGDSSGNTIYF.

The V call is TRBV10-3, the J call TRBJ1-1, with a tentative D call TRBD1 (6 bases). V lost 10 bases and J lost 4, with 19 bases in between. CDR1 ENHRY and CDR2 SYGVKD come from the germline V gene. This CDR3 is 14 amino acids long. In nucleotides, the CDR3 is TGTGCCACAACAGGGACACAGCTGGGCACTGAAGCTTTCTTT. It translates to CATTGTQLGTEAFF.

V is TRBV18 and J is TRBJ1-2; D is possibly TRBD1 (6 bases). V was trimmed by 2 bases and J by 3 bases, leaving 16 bases between them. The CDR3 extends over 16 amino acids. The V gene's germline CDR1 is KGHSH and CDR2 LQKENI. CDR3 loop: CASSPGGTTKYYGYTF. The CDR3 DNA is TGTGCCAGCTCACCAGGAGGGACAACGAAATACTATGGCTACACCTTC.

J is TRBJ2-3 and V is TRBV4-1; maybe TRBD2 (5 bases). Trimming pared 4 bases from V and 2 bases from J, leaving 16 bases between. The CDR3 runs to 16 residues. CDR1 is MGHRA and CDR2 is YSYEKL in the germline V gene. CDR3 nucleotides: TGCGCCAGCAGCCCGCTACAGCGGACCCTCACAGATACGCAGTATTTT. Translating gives CASSPLQRTLTDTQYF.

This chain connects TRBV5-1 to TRBJ1-2; D is unresolved. CDR1 is SGHRS and CDR2 is YFSETQ in the germline V gene. This CDR3 is 14 amino acids long. V was shortened by 4 bases and J by 8 bases, with 18 bases between the two germline ends. The CDR3 sequence: CASSPTSTGDGYTF. The DNA of the CDR3 is TGCGCCAGCAGCCCTACTTCGACTGGAGACGGCTACACCTTC.

The chain uses TRBV27 and TRBJ1-2; 7 nucleotides align to TRBD1. J lost 6 bases, V lost 4 bases, and 5 bases had no gene match. The CDR3 length is 13 residues. Germline V gene data show CDR1 as MNHEY and CDR2 as SMNVEV (reference sequence). CDR3 sequence reads: CASSSTGVDGYTF. DNA of the CDR3: TGTGCCAGCAGTTCTACAGGGGTGGATGGCTACACCTTC.

This rearrangement joins TRBV30 to TRBJ2-2; D perhaps matches TRBD2 (6 bases). Germline values: CDR1 GTSNPN, CDR2 SVGIG (reference sequence). Trimming took 3 bases from V and 5 from J, leaving 10 bases between them. The length of the CDR3 is 13 residues. Written as DNA, the CDR3 is TGTGCCTGGAGCCACGGAGGGACCGGGGAGCTGTTTTTT. The encoded protein is CAWSHGGTGELFF.

V and J are TRBV18 and TRBJ1-5, with a tentative D call TRBD1 (6 bases). The length of the CDR3 is 13 residues. Germline CDR1 KGHSH, CDR2 LQKENI. V lost 6 bases to trimming and J lost 3 bases, with 9 bases between them. CDR3 sequence reads: CASSTGSNQPQHF. Here the CDR3 DNA reads TGTGCCAGCTCGACAGGCTCCAATCAGCCCCAGCATTTT.

The chain's CDR3 is CSASSPSSYNSPLHF. The CDR3 DNA is TGCAGTGCTAGTAGCCCCAGCTCCTATAATTCACCCCTCCACTTT. The rearrangement uses TRBV20-1 and TRBJ1-6; no reliable D call. Trimming took 3 bases from V and 0 from J, leaving 9 bases between them. This CDR3 is built from 15 residues. CDR1 is DFQATT, CDR2 SNEGSKA, per germline (reference sequence).

The chain couples TRBV20-1 to TRBJ2-5; no clear D gene. Germline CDR1 reads DFQATT; CDR2 reads SNEGSKA (reference sequence). The CDR3 loop spans 10 amino acids. CDR3 DNA sequence: TGCAGCGGCCTGGGAGAGACCCAGTACTTC. The encoded protein is CSGLGETQYF.

The chain links TRBV7-9 to TRBJ2-1; 9 nucleotides agree with TRBD1. CDR1 is SEHNR and CDR2 is FQNEAQ in the germline V gene (reference sequence). This CDR3 spans 17 amino acids. V lost 5 bases to trimming and J lost 5 bases; unmatched junction nucleotides: 13. The CDR3 DNA is TGTGCCAGCAGCCCCCACCTCCGGGACAGGGTAGACAATGAGCAGTTCTTC. This sequence encodes CASSPHLRDRVDNEQFF.

This chain joins TRBV7-8 and TRBJ1-5, with 9 bases fitting TRBD1. Germline trimming cut 5 bases from V and 5 bases from J; bases unmatched to any gene: 10. CDR3 length: 16 amino acids. Per germline, CDR1 SGHVS and CDR2 FQNEAQ. The CDR3 loop reads CASSPQGTGIDQPQHF. DNA of the CDR3: TGTGCCAGCAGCCCGCAAGGGACAGGGATCGATCAGCCCCAGCATTTT.

The chain is built from TRBV7-2 and TRBJ1-1; D might be TRBD1 (6 bases). This CDR3 spans 16 amino acids. V shed 5 bases and J shed 2 bases, with 18 bases lying between them. CDR1 is SGHTA, CDR2 FQGNSA, per germline. CDR3: CASSPLQGIQNTEAFF. The CDR3 DNA follows: TGTGCCAGCAGCCCTCTCCAGGGGATTCAAAACACTGAAGCTTTCTTT.

J is TRBJ2-7 and V is TRBV5-1; D is perhaps TRBD2 (6 bases). This CDR3 has 12 amino acids. Germline assignment: CDR1 SGHRS and CDR2 YFSETQ. V shed 5 bases and J shed 2 bases, with 8 bases lying between them. Written as DNA, the CDR3 is TGCGCCAGCAGGGGCGGGACCTACGAGCAGTACTTC. Translation: CASRGGTYEQYF.

This sequence joins TRBV6-5 and TRBJ1-1; a possible D gene is TRBD1 (5 bases). Germline CDR1 and CDR2: MNHEY and SVGAGI. Trimming took off 6 bases at V and 8 bases at J, with 13 bases between the two ends. The CDR3 sequence is 12 residues long. The CDR3 DNA follows: TGTGCCAGCAGGCAATGGGACGGAGAAGCTTTCTTT. Translated, it gives CASRQWDGEAFF.